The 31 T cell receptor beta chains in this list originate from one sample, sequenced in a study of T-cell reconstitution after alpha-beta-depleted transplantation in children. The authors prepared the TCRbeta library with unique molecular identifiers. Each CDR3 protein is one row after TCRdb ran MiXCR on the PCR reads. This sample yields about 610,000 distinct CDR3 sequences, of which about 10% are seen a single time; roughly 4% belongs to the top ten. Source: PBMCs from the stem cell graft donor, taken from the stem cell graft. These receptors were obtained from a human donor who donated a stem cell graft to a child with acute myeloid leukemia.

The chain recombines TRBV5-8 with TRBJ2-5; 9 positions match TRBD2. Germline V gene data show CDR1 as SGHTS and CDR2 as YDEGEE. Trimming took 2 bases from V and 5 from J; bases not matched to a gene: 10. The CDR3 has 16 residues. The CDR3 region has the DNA TGTGCCAGCAGCTTTGCGGGTGGTAGCGGGAGTGAGACCCAGTACTTC. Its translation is CASSFAGGSGSETQYF.

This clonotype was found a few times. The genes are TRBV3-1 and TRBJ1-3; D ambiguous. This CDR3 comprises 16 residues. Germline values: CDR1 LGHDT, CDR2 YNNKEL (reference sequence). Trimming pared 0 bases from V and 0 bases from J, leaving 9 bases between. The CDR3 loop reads CASSQEVQDSGNTIYF. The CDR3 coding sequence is TGTGCCAGCAGCCAAGAAGTCCAAGACTCTGGAAACACCATATATTTT. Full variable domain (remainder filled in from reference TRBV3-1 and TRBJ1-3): DTAVSQTPKYLVTQMGNDKSIKCEQNLGHDTMYWYKQDSKKFLKIMFSYNNKELIINETVPNRFSPKSPDKAHLNLHINSLELGDSAVYFCASSQEVQDSGNTIYFGEGSWLTVV.

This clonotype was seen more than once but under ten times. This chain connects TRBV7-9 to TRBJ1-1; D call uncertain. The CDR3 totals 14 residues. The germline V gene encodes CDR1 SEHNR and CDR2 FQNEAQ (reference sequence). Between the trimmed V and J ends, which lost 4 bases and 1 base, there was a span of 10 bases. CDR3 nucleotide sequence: TGTGCCAGCAGCTCCGACAATTCGAACACTGAAGCTTTCTTT. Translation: CASSSDNSNTEAFF. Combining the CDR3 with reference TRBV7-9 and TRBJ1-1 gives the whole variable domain DTGVSQNPRHKITKRGQNVTFRCDPISEHNRLYWYRQTLGQGPEFLTYFQNEAQLEKSRLLSDRFSAERPKGSFSTLEIQRTEQGDSAMYLCASSSDNSNTEAFFGQGTRLTVV.

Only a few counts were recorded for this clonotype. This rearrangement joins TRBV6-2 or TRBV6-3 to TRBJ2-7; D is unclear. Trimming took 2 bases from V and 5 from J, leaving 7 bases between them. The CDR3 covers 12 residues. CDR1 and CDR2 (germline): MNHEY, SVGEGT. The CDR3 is CASSYPTDEQYF. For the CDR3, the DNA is TGTGCCAGCAGTTACCCTACGGACGAGCAGTACTTC.

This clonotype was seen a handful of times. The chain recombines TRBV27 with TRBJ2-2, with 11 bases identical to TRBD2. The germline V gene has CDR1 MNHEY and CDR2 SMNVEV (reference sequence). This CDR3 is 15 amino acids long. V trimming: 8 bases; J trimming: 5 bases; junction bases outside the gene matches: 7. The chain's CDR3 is CASSTSGRWTGELFF. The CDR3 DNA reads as TGTGCCAGCTCTACTAGCGGGAGATGGACCGGGGAGCTGTTTTTT.

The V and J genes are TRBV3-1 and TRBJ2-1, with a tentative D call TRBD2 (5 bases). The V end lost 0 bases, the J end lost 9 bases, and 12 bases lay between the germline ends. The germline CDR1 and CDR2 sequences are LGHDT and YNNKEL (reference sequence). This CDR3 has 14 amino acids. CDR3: CASSQEDPRGEQFF. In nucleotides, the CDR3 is TGTGCCAGCAGCCAAGAAGACCCCCGGGGTGAGCAGTTCTTC.

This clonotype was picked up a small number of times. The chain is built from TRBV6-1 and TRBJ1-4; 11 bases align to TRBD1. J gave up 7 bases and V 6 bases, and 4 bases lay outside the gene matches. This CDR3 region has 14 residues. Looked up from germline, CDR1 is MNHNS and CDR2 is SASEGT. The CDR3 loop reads CASRDRGRTEKLFF. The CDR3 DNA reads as TGTGCCAGCAGGGACAGGGGGCGGACTGAAAAACTGTTTTTT.

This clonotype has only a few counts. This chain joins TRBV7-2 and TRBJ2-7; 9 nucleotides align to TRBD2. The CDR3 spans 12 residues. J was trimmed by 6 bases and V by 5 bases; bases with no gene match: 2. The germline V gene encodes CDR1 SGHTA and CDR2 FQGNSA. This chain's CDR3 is CASSQTSGEQYF. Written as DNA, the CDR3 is TGTGCCAGCAGCCAGACTAGCGGCGAGCAGTACTTC.

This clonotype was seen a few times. The CDR3 DNA is TGTGCCAGCAGTTTATCCCCACCATGGGAGACCCAGTACTTC. Translation gives CASSLSPPWETQYF. This chain connects TRBV27 to TRBJ2-5; D gene uncertain. CDR1 MNHEY and CDR2 SMNVEV come from the germline V gene (reference sequence). The CDR3 length is 14 residues. V shed 0 bases and J shed 5 bases, with 10 bases lying between them.

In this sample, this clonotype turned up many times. The CDR3 protein is CASSQDSYGGTQYF. As DNA, the CDR3 is TGCGCCAGCAGCCAAGACTCCTACGGGGGGACGCAGTATTTT. The V call is TRBV4-3, the J call TRBJ2-3; TRBD2 matches 7 bases. The length of the CDR3 is 14 residues. V was clipped by 0 bases and J by 9 bases; unmatched bases: 6. Germline CDR1 and CDR2: LGHNA and YSLEER.

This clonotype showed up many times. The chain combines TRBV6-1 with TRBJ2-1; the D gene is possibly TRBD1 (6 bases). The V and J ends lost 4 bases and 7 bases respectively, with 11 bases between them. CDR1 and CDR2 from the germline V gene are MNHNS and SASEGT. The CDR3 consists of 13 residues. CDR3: CASSGPTGNEQFF. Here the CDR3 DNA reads TGTGCCAGCAGTGGACCTACAGGGAATGAGCAGTTCTTC.

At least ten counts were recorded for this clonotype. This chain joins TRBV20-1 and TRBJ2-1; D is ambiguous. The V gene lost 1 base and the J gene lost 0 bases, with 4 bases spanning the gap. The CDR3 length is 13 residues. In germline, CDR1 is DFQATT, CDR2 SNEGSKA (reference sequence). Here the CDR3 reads CSARGHSYNEQFF. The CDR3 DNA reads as TGCAGTGCTAGAGGGCACTCCTACAATGAGCAGTTCTTC.

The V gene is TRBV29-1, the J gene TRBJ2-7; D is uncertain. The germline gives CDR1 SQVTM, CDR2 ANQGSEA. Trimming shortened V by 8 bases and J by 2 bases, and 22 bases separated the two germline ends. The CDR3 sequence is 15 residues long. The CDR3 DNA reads TGCAGCACCCGTGGTGGCCCGGAACCAACCTACGAGCAGTACTTC. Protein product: CSTRGGPEPTYEQYF.

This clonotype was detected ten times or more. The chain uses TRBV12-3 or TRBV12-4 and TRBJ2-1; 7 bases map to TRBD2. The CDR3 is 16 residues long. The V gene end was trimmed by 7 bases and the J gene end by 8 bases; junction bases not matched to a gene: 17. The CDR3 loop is CASNPSRRAGTHEQFF. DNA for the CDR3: TGTGCCAGCAACCCCTCGCGTAGAGCGGGAACCCATGAGCAGTTCTTC.

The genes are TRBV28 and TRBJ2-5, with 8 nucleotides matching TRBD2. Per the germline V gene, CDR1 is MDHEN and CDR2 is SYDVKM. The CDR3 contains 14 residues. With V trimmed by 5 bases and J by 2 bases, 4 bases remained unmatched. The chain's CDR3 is CASSPGGRQETQYF. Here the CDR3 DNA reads TGTGCCAGCAGTCCGGGAGGGCGGCAAGAGACCCAGTACTTC.

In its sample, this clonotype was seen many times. The CDR3 loop reads CASSWQPGTSYGYTF. CDR3 in DNA: TGTGCCAGCAGTTGGCAACCAGGGACGAGCTATGGCTACACCTTC. This chain joins TRBV12-3 or TRBV12-4 and TRBJ1-2, with D perhaps TRBD1 (5 bases). V was clipped by 4 bases and J by 4 bases, with 16 bases between them. The CDR3 totals 15 residues.

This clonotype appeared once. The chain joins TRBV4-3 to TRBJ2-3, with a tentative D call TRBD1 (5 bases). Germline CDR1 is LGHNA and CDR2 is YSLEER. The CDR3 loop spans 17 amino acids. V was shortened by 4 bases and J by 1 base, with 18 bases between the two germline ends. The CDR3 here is CASSRKKDRFRTDTQYF. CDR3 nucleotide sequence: TGCGCCAGCAGCCGGAAAAAAGACAGATTCCGCACAGATACGCAGTATTTT.

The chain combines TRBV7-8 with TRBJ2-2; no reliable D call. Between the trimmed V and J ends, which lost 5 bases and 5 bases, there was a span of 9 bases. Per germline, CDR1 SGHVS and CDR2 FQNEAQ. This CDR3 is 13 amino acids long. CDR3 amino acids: CASSRQWTGELFF. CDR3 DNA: TGTGCCAGCAGCCGGCAGTGGACCGGGGAGCTGTTTTTT.

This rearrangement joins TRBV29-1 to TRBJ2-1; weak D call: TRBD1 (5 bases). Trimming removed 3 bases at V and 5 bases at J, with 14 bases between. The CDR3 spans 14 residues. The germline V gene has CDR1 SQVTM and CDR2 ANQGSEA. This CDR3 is CSVDQGSLDNEQFF. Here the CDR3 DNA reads TGCAGCGTTGACCAGGGCTCCCTCGACAATGAGCAGTTCTTC.

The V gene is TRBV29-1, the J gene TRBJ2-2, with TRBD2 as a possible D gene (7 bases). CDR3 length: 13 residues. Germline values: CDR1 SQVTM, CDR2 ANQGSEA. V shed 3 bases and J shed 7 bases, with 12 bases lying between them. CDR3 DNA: TGCAGCGTTGACTGGGGGGGCGGCGGGGAGCTGTTTTTT. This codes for CSVDWGGGGELFF.

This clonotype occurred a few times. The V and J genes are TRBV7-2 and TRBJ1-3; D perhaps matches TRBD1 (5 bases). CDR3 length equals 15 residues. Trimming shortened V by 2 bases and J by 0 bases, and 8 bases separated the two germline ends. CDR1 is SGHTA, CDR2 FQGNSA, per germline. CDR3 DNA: TGTGCCAGCAGCTTACCGCAGGGCTCTGGAAACACCATATATTTT. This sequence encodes CASSLPQGSGNTIYF.

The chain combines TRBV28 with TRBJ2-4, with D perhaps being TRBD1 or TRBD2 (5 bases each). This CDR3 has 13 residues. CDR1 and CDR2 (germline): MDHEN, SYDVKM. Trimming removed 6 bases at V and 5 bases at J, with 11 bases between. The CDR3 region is CASRAQEENIQYF. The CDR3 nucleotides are TGTGCCAGCAGAGCACAGGAGGAAAACATTCAGTACTTC.

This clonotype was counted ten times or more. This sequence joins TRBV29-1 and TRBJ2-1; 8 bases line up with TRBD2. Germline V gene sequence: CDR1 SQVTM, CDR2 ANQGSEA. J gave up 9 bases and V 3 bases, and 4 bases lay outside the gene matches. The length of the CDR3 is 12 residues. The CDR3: CSVEGLVGEQFF. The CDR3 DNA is TGCAGCGTTGAGGGACTAGTAGGTGAGCAGTTCTTC.

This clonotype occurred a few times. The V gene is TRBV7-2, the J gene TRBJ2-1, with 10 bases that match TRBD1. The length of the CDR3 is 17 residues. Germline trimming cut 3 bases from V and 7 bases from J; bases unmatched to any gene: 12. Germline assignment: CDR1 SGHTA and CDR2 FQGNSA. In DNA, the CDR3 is TGTGCCAGCAGCTTCACAACCGGGACAGGGGAGGTTAATGAGCAGTTCTTC. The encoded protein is CASSFTTGTGEVNEQFF.

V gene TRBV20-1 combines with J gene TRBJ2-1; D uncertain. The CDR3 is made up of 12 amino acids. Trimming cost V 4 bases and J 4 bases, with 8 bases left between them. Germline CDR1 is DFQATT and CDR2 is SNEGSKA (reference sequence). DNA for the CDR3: TGCAGTGCTAATGGCCTATACAATGAGCAGTTCTTC. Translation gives CSANGLYNEQFF.

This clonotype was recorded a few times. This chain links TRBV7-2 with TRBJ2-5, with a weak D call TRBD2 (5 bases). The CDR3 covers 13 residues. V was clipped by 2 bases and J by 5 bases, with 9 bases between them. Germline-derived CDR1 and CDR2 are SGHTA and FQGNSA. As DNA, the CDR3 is TGTGCCAGCAGCTTAAGAAGCGGTGAGACCCAGTACTTC. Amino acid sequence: CASSLRSGETQYF.

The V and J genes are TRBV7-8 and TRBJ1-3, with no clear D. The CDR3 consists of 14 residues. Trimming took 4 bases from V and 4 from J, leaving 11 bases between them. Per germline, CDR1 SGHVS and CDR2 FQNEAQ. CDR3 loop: CASSSPSRGNTIYF. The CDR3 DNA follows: TGTGCCAGCAGCTCACCTTCCCGAGGAAACACCATATATTTT.

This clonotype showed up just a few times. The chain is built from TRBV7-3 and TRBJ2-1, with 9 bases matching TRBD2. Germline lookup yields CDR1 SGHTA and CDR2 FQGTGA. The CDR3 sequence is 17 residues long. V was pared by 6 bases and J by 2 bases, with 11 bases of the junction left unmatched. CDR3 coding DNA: TGTGCCAGCAGTCCTAATAGCGGGAGCTGGACCTACAATGAGCAGTTCTTC. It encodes CASSPNSGSWTYNEQFF.

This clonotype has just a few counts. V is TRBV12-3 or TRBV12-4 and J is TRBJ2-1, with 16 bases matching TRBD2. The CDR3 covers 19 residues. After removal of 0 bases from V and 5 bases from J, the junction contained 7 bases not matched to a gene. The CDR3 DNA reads TGTGCCAGCAGTTTAGCGAGGGGACTAGCGGGAGGGTCGCACAATGAGCAGTTCTTC. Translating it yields CASSLARGLAGGSHNEQFF.

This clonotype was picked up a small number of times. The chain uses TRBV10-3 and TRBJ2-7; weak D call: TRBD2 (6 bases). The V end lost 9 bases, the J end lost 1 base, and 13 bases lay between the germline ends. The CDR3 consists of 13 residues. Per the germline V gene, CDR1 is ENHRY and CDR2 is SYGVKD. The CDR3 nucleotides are TGTGCCATTTCTCGGGACTTTTCCTACGAGCAGTACTTC. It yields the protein CAISRDFSYEQYF.

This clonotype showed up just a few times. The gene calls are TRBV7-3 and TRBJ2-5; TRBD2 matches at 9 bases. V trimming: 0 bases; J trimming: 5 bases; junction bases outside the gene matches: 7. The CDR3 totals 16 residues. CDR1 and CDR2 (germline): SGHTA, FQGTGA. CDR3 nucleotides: TGTGCCAGCAGCTTAACGGGGGCTAGCGGGATTGAGACCCAGTACTTC. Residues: CASSLTGASGIETQYF.